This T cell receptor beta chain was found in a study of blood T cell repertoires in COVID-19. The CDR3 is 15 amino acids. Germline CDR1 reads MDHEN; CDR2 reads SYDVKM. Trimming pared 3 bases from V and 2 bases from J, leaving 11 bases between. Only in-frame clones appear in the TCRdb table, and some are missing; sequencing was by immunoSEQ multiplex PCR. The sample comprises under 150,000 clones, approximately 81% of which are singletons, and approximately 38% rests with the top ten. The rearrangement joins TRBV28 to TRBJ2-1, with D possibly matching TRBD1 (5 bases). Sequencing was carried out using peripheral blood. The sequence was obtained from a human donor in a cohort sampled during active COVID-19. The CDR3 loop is CASSLTQAPYNEQFF. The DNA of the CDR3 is TGTGCCAGCAGTTTGACACAGGCCCCCTACAATGAGCAGTTCTTC.